The clone carrying this TCR beta chain showed up just once. Repertoires were generated with immunoSEQ multiplex PCR, while TCRdb's copy carries only in-frame clones and drops some. The table shows under 75,000 clones, with around 92% occurring only once. These data originate in a study of technical replicates of blood from a few donors. The CDR3 contains 14 residues. Germline assignment: CDR1 LNHNV and CDR2 YYDKDF (reference sequence). The V end lost 1 base, the J end lost 3 bases, and 9 bases lay between the germline ends. Sequencing was performed on PBMCs. This clonotype was sampled from a human donor in good health. Some clones in this sample may be carry-over from other donors' samples. The V call is TRBV15, the J call TRBJ2-5; tentatively, D is TRBD1 (6 bases). CDR3 nucleotide sequence: TGTGCCACCAGCAGAGTGGACAGAAAAGAGACCCAGTACTTC. It encodes CATSRVDRKETQYF.